The present T cell receptor beta chain was sequenced within a study of shared clonotypes between healthy human individuals. Study-level points and caveats: Memory subsets had estimated richness that was generally smaller than that of naive subsets.

Only in-frame clones appear in the TCRdb table, and some are missing; sequencing was by immunoSEQ multiplex PCR. The table has some 790,000 clones, about two thirds seen once. Regarding this clone: Antigen: not known.

This CDR3 has 14 amino acids. In germline, CDR1 is SGHNT, CDR2 YYREEE (reference sequence). V was pared by 0 bases and J by 2 bases, with 7 bases between. V usage is TRBV5-4 and J usage is TRBJ2-3; D remains ambiguous. The TCR comes from a woman in her 30s in good health. Sequencing was done on a sample of memory CD4+ T cells sorted from blood. Subset of the sample: CD45RA-negative fraction. The CDR3 region has the DNA TGTGCCAGCAGCTTGGTCGGATTCACAGATACGCAGTATTTT. This gives the protein CASSLVGFTDTQYF.